Following are 8 T cell receptor beta chains from one sample sequenced in a study of T cells in Graves' hyperthyroidism and ophthalmopathy (dated by TCRdb to about 2019). Receptor amplification or capture employed multiplex PCR. Sequenced on an Illumina HiSeq 2000. Amplification of TCR beta CDR3 regions was carried out from RNA transcripts. The first round of RT-PCR for the TCR CDR3 was performed with the HTBI primer set and the Qiagen OneStep RT-PCR kit. The public reads were reprocessed in TCRdb via fastp at Q25 and MiXCR, keeping in-frame beta chains. Here each entry gathers all rows of one CDR3 protein and keeps the most common genes and DNA. The sample table records 500,000 to 600,000 distinct CDR3 sequences; 46% of these occur just once. About 43% of the sample lies in the top ten. Material: peripheral blood or thyroid tissue (not recorded which). The receptors stem from an adult woman with Graves' disease, either hyperthyroidism or ophthalmopathy (not recorded which).

The chain joins TRBV4-1 to TRBJ1-1; D ambiguous. Trimming took 0 bases from V and 1 from J, leaving 9 bases between them. The CDR3 contains 15 residues. Per germline, CDR1 MGHRA and CDR2 YSYEKL. CDR3 nucleotide sequence: TGCGCCAGCAGCCAAGATCTATCCGCGAACACTGAAGCTTTCTTT. Translation: CASSQDLSANTEAFF.

This clonotype was counted ten times or more. This rearrangement joins TRBV9 to TRBJ2-2; 10 nucleotides agree with TRBD2. CDR3 size: 15 residues. CDR1 and CDR2 from the germline V gene are SGDLS and YYNGEE. J lost 4 bases, V lost 3 bases, and 3 bases had no gene match. CDR3 bases: TGTGCCAGCAGCGCTAGCGGGAGTACCACCGGGGAGCTGTTTTTT. It translates to CASSASGSTTGELFF.

The V and J genes are TRBV19 and TRBJ1-1; no definite D call. The CDR3 is 14 residues long. V lost 3 bases and J lost 4, with 12 bases in between. Germline V gives CDR1 LNHDA, CDR2 SQIVND (reference sequence). CDR3 nucleotide sequence: TGTGCCAGTAGTATCCACCTCCAGGCCACTGAAGCTTTCTTT. Translating gives CASSIHLQATEAFF.

In this sample, this clonotype turned up many times. This chain uses TRBV5-4 with TRBJ2-2; TRBD1 aligns across 10 bases. Germline CDR1 reads SGHNT; CDR2 reads YYREEE (reference sequence). The J segment lost 4 bases and the V segment lost 5 bases, leaving 2 bases of the junction unmatched. The CDR3 is 14 amino acids. In DNA, the CDR3 is TGTGCCAGCAGTCGACAGGGGGCCACCGGGGAGCTGTTTTTT. This encodes CASSRQGATGELFF.

The chain joins TRBV15 to TRBJ1-3; D unresolved. V was cut by 7 bases and J by 6 bases, with 7 bases left in between. CDR3 length: 11 residues. Germline CDR1 reads LNHNV; CDR2 reads YYDKDF (reference sequence). The DNA for the CDR3 is TGTGCCACCAATCGAGCAAACACCATATATTTT. Translation: CATNRANTIYF.

This clonotype occurred a few times. V is TRBV2 and J is TRBJ2-2, with D hard to call. Germline CDR1 is SNHLY and CDR2 is FYNNEI. V shed 2 bases and J shed 1 base, with 5 bases lying between them. The CDR3 extends over 14 amino acids. The CDR3 nucleotides are TGTGCCAGCAGTGAACTAGGGAACACCGGGGAGCTGTTTTTT. This encodes CASSELGNTGELFF.

The genes are TRBV6-5 and TRBJ2-7; 12 bases agree with TRBD2. The junction had 6 bases not matched to a gene; V was cut back by 2 bases and J by 1 base. Germline assignment: CDR1 MNHEY and CDR2 SVGAGI. This CDR3 comprises 17 residues. In DNA form, the CDR3 reads TGTGCCAGCAGTTACGAGGCTAGCGGGAGGGCGTCCTACGAGCAGTACTTC. It specifies CASSYEASGRASYEQYF.

The chain has TRBV20-1 and TRBJ1-1, with TRBD1 as a possible D gene (5 bases). The V gene's germline CDR1 is DFQATT and CDR2 SNEGSKA (reference sequence). Trimming removed 6 bases from V and 1 base from J, with 12 bases in between. The CDR3 is made up of 13 amino acids. The CDR3 nucleotides read TGCAGTGCAGAGGGGCTAGCGAACACTGAAGCTTTCTTT. Encoded protein: CSAEGLANTEAFF.